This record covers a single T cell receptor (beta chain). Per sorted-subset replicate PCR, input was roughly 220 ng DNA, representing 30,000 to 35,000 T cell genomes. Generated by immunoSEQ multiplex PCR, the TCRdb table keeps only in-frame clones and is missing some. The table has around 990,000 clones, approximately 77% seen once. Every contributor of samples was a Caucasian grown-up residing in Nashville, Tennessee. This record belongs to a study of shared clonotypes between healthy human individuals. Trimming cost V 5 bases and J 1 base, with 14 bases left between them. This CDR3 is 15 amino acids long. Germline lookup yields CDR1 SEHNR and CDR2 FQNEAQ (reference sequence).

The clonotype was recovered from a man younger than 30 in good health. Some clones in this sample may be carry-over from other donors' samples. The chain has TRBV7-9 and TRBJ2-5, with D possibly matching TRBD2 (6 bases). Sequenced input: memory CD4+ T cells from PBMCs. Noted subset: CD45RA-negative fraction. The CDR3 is CASSLGLSRQETQYF. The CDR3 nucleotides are TGTGCCAGCAGCCTGGGACTCTCGCGCCAAGAGACCCAGTACTTC.